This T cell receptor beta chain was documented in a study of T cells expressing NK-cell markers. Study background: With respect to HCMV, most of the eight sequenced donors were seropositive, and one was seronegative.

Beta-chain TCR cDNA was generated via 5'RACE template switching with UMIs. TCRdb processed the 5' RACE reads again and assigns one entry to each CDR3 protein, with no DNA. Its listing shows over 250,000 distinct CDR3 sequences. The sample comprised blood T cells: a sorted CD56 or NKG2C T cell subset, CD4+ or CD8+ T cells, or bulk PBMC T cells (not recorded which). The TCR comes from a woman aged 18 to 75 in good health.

The CDR3 loop reads CSAGADRGNEKLFF. The chain joins TRBV20-1 to TRBJ1-4; the D call from TCRdb, TRBD1, cannot be confirmed without DNA. Germline values: CDR1 DFQATT, CDR2 SNEGSKA (reference sequence). CDR3 length: 14 amino acids.